This TCR beta chain derives from a study of T cells in Graves' hyperthyroidism and ophthalmopathy. Points from the study as a whole: Most clonotypes expanded in the thyroid (above 0.001) were also present in blood.

This clonotype was recorded a few times. The target antigen is unknown. Authors of the study amplified TCR beta CDR3 regions from RNA transcripts. With the HTBI primer set, the TCR CDR3 went through a first round of RT-PCR. A single record per CDR3 protein comes from TCRdb applying MiXCR to the multiplex PCR reads. The data show 600,000 to 750,000 distinct CDR3 sequences, around a sixth seen once. These patients, aged 18 to 65, had recently diagnosed hyperthyroidism lasting under 2 months. Trimming removed 0 bases from V and 2 bases from J; junction bases left unmatched: 0. This CDR3 region has 15 residues. Germline V gene sequence: CDR1 ENHRY, CDR2 SYGVKD.

The chain is built from TRBV10-3 and TRBJ1-4; 7 nucleotides match TRBD1. This TCR was sampled from a man over 45 with Graves' hyperthyroidism. Material: blood. In nucleotides, the CDR3 is TGTGCCATCAGTGAGTCAGGGGGCACTAATGAAAAACTGTTTTTT. Translation gives CAISESGGTNEKLFF.